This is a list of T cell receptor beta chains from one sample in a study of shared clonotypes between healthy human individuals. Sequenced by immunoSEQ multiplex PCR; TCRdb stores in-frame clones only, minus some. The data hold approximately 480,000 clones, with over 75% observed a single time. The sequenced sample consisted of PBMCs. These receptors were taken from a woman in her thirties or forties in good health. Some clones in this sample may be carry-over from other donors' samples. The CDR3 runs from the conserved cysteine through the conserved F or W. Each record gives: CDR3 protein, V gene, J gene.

cdr3_aa: CASSRDSTYEQYF
v_call: TRBV19
j_call: TRBJ2-7

cdr3_aa: CASSPVSGRGGEQFF
v_call: TRBV9
j_call: TRBJ2-1

cdr3_aa: CSVEVGSGRRNEQFF
v_call: TRBV29-1
j_call: TRBJ2-1

cdr3_aa: CASSPRGGGTTDTQYF
v_call: TRBV18
j_call: TRBJ2-3

cdr3_aa: CAWESGSETQYF
v_call: TRBV30
j_call: TRBJ2-5

cdr3_aa: CASSPRTSGGDLGAYNEQFF
v_call: TRBV28
j_call: TRBJ2-1

cdr3_aa: CASSAGTGGFYEQYF
v_call: TRBV6-1
j_call: TRBJ2-7

cdr3_aa: CASSPGQGFQETQYF
v_call: TRBV18
j_call: TRBJ2-5

cdr3_aa: CATSIEGLPSNEQFF
v_call: TRBV6-6
j_call: TRBJ2-1

cdr3_aa: CASSYRMGLQDTQYF
v_call: TRBV6-5
j_call: TRBJ2-3

cdr3_aa: CASRPDRPYGYTF
v_call: TRBV6-1
j_call: TRBJ1-2

cdr3_aa: CASSDPTSIGTDTQYF
v_call: TRBV5-6
j_call: TRBJ2-3

cdr3_aa: CASSEGYTQYF
v_call: TRBV6-1
j_call: TRBJ2-3

cdr3_aa: CATSPFGGATDTQYF
v_call: TRBV15
j_call: TRBJ2-3

cdr3_aa: CASSEPGQGNTEAFF
v_call: TRBV5-1
j_call: TRBJ1-1

cdr3_aa: CASNPTGNTGELFF
v_call: TRBV6-1
j_call: TRBJ2-2

cdr3_aa: CASSSQGVPTSGRSYTGELFF
v_call: TRBV9
j_call: TRBJ2-2

cdr3_aa: CASSIDRAGSDIQYF
v_call: TRBV19
j_call: TRBJ2-4

cdr3_aa: CASGLRQAEQYF
v_call: TRBV27
j_call: TRBJ2-7

cdr3_aa: CASSLGIAGGPYEQYF
v_call: TRBV7-2
j_call: TRBJ2-7

cdr3_aa: CASSHRTGPNYGYTF
v_call: TRBV4-1
j_call: TRBJ1-2

cdr3_aa: CASSLAFSGELFF
v_call: TRBV11-3
j_call: TRBJ2-2

cdr3_aa: CATSRDPYTGELFF
v_call: TRBV15
j_call: TRBJ2-2

cdr3_aa: CASSTALHKDTQYF
v_call: TRBV9
j_call: TRBJ2-3

cdr3_aa: CASSLWGESNEKLFF
v_call: TRBV27
j_call: TRBJ1-4

cdr3_aa: CAWSDSGRDYNEQFF
v_call: TRBV30
j_call: TRBJ2-1

cdr3_aa: CAISGTGDYEQYF
v_call: TRBV10-3
j_call: NA

cdr3_aa: CASSLYTGNEQFF
v_call: TRBV27
j_call: TRBJ2-1

cdr3_aa: CAWSVWGSEQFF
v_call: TRBV30
j_call: TRBJ2-1

cdr3_aa: CASSVVGNSYEQYF
v_call: TRBV9
j_call: TRBJ2-7

cdr3_aa: CASSLRLEPNTGEQYF
v_call: TRBV13
j_call: TRBJ2-7

cdr3_aa: CASSPPGGLAGEIDTQYF
v_call: TRBV18
j_call: TRBJ2-3

cdr3_aa: CASSLPKGLAGWGPYEQYF
v_call: TRBV5-1
j_call: TRBJ2-7

cdr3_aa: CASISTGEKLFF
v_call: TRBV2
j_call: TRBJ1-4

cdr3_aa: CASSLSARGGDQPQHF
v_call: TRBV5-6
j_call: TRBJ1-5

cdr3_aa: CASSVGHNTDTQYF
v_call: TRBV6-4
j_call: TRBJ2-3

cdr3_aa: CSARTSGSLETQYF
v_call: TRBV29-1
j_call: TRBJ2-5

cdr3_aa: CASSQEAIRTDTQYF
v_call: TRBV5-4
j_call: TRBJ2-3

cdr3_aa: CASREASEGWSPLHF
v_call: TRBV28
j_call: TRBJ1-6

cdr3_aa: CASSIGGVGEKLFF
v_call: TRBV10-2
j_call: TRBJ1-4